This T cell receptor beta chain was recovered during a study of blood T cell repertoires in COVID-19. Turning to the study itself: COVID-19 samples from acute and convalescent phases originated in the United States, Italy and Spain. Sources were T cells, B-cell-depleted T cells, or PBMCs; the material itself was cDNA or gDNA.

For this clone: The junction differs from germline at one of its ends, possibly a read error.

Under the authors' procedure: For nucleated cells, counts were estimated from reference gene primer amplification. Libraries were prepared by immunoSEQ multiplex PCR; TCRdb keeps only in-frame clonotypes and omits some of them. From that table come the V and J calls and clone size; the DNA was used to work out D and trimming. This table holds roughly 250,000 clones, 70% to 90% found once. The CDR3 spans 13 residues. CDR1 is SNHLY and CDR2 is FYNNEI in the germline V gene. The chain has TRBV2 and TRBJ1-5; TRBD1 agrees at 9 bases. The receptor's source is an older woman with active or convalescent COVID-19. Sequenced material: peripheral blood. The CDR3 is CASSAQTGTGYDF. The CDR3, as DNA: TGTGCCAGCAGTGCCCAAACCGGGACAGGGTACGATTTT. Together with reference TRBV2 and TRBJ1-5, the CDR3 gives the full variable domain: EPEVTQTPSHQVTQMGQEVILRCVPISNHLYFYWYRQILGQKVEFLVSFYNNEISEKSEIFDDQFSVERPDGSNFTLKIRSTKLEDSAMYFCASSAQTGTGYDFGDGTRLSIL.